This T cell receptor beta chain derives from a study of human T cells and chemical hapten exposure. Overall study: Patients having alopecia areata, totalis or universalis were mostly female.

Whole-study results and caveats: TCRs exceeding a frequency of 1 in 1000 stayed unchanged under DPC sensitization.

Many counts were recorded for this clonotype. The antigen is unknown. Individual cDNA molecules received unique molecular identifiers in the library. TCRdb re-called the RACE reads with MiXCR, one entry per CDR3 protein. Here the sample spans some 100,000 distinct CDR3 sequences, 9.3% being singletons. Sample time point: patch test 2, 6 weeks after DPC sensitization. Treatment denoted: therapeutic diphenylcyclopropenone sensitization with weekly scalp DPC. This CDR3 region has 14 residues. V shed 6 bases, J shed 3 bases, and the junction held 5 bases outside the gene matches. Germline CDR1 and CDR2: SNHLY and FYNNEI.

This receptor was obtained from a middle-aged woman with alopecia areata. Some clones in this sample may be carry-over from other donors' samples. Sequenced material: whole blood, taken in connection with sensitization to the hapten diphenylcyclopropenone (DPC). The chain is built from TRBV2 and TRBJ2-7, with 10 bases lining up with TRBD1. DNA for the CDR3: TGTGCCAGCAGGTCCGGGACAGGGGTCTACGAGCAGTACTTC. Its translation: CASRSGTGVYEQYF.